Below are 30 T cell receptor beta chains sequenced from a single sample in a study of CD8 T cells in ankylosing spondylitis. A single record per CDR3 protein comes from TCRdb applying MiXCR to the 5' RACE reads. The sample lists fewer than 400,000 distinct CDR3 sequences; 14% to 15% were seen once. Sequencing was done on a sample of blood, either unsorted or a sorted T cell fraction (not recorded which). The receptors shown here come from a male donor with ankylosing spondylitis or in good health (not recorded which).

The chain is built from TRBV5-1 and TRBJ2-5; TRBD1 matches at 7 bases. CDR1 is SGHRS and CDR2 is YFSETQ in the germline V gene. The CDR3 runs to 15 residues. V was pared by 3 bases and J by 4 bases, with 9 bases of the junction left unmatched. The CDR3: CASSSTGQRRETQYF. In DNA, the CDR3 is TGCGCCAGCAGCTCGACGGGACAGCGGCGAGAGACCCAGTACTTC.

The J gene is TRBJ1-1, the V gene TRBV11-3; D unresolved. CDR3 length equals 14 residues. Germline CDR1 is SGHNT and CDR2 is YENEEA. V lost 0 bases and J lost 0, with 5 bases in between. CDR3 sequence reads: CASSLDHLNTEAFF. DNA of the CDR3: TGTGCCAGCAGCTTAGACCACTTGAACACTGAAGCTTTCTTT.

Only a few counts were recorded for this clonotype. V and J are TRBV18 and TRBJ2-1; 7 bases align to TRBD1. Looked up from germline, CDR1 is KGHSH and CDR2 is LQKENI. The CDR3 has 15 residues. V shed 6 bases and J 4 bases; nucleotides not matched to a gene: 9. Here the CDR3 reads CASSQGQGEYNEQFF. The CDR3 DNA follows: TGTGCCAGCTCGCAGGGGCAGGGGGAGTACAATGAGCAGTTCTTC.

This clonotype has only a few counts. CDR3 sequence (DNA): TGCAGTGCTGGCCCCCCAGGTAGCCCAGATACGCAGTATTTT. This sequence encodes CSAGPPGSPDTQYF. The rearrangement links TRBV20-1 to TRBJ2-3, with no clear D. The CDR3 is made up of 14 amino acids. The V end was cut by 5 bases, the J end by 4 bases, with 16 bases between. CDR1 DFQATT and CDR2 SNEGSKA come from the germline V gene (reference sequence).

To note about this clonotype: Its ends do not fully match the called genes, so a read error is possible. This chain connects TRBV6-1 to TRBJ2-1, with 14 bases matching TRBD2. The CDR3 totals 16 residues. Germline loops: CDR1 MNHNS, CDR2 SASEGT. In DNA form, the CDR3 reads TGTACCAGCACCCGGGGACTAGCGGGAGACATGGCTGAGCAGTTCTTC. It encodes CTSTRGLAGDMAEQFF.

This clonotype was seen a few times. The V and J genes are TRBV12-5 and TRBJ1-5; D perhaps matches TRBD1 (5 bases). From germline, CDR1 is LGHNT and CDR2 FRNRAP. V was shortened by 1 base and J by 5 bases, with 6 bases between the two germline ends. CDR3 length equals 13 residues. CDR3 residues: CASGLEGYQPQHF. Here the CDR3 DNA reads TGTGCTAGTGGTTTGGAGGGGTATCAGCCCCAGCATTTT.

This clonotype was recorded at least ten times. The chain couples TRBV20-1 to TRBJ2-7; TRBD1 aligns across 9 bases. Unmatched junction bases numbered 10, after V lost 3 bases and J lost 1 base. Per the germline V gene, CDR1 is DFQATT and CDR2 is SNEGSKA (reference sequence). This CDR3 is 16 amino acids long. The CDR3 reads CSARKPRDRESYEQYF. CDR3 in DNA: TGCAGTGCTAGGAAACCTCGGGACAGGGAGTCCTACGAGCAGTACTTC.

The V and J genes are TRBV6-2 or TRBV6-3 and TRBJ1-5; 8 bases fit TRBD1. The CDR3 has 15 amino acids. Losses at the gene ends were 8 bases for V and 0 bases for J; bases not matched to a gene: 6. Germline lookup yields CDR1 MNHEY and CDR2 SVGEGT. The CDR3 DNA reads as TGTGCCAGCCATACTACAGGGGGTAGCAATCAGCCCCAGCATTTT. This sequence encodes CASHTTGGSNQPQHF.

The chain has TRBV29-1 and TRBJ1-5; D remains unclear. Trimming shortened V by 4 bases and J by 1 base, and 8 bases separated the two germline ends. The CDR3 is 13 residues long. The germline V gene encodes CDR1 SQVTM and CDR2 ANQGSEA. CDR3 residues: CSVAGESNQPQHF. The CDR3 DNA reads TGCAGCGTTGCTGGGGAAAGCAATCAGCCCCAGCATTTT.

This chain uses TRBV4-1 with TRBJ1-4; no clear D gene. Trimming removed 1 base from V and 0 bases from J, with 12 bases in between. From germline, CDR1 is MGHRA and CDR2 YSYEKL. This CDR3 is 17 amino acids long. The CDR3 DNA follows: TGCGCCAGCAGCCAAGTTGTAGGACCGTCAACTAATGAAAAACTGTTTTTT. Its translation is CASSQVVGPSTNEKLFF.

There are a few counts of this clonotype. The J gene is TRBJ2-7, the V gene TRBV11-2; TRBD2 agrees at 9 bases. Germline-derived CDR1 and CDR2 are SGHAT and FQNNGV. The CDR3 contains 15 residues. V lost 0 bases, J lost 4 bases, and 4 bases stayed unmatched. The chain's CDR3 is CASSLDSGRSYEQYF. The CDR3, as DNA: TGTGCCAGCAGCTTAGATAGCGGGAGATCATACGAGCAGTACTTC.

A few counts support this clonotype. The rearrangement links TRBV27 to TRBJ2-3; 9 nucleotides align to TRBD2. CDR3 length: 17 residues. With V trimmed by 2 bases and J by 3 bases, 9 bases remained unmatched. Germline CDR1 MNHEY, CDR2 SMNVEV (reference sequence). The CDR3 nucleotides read TGTGCCAGCAGTTTACCCACGACTAGCGGCAATACAGATACGCAGTATTTT. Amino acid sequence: CASSLPTTSGNTDTQYF.

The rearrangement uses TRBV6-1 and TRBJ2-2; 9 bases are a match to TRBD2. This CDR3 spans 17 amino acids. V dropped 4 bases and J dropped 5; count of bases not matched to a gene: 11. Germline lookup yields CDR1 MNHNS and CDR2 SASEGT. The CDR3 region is CASSGRGGRAGTGELFF. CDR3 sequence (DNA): TGTGCCAGCAGTGGGCGTGGCGGGAGGGCCGGTACCGGGGAGCTGTTTTTT.

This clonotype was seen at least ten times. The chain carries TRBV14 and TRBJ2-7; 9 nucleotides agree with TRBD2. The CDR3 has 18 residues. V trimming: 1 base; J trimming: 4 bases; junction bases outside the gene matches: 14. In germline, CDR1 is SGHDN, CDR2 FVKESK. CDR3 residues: CASSQVGRASGIFYEQYF. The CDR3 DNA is TGTGCCAGCAGCCAAGTGGGTCGCGCTAGCGGGATATTTTACGAGCAGTACTTC.

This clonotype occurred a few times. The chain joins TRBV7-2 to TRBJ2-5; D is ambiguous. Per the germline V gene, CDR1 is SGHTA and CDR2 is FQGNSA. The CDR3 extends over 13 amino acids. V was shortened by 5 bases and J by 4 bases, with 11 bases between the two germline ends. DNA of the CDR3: TGTGCCAGCAGCAATACCCGAGGAGAGACCCAGTACTTC. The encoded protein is CASSNTRGETQYF.

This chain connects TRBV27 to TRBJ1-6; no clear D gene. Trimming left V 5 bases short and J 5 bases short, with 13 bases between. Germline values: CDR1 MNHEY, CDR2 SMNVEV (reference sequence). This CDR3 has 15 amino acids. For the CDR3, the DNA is TGTGCCAGCAGTCCCCGGGTTCAGAATAATTCACCCCTCCACTTT. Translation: CASSPRVQNNSPLHF.

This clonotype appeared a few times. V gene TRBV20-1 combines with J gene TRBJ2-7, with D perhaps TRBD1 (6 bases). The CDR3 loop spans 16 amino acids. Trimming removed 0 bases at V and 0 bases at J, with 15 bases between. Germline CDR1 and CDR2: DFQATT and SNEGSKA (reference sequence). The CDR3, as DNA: TGCAGTGCTAGAGATTCGGCAAGGGGGTACTCCTACGAGCAGTACTTC. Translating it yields CSARDSARGYSYEQYF.

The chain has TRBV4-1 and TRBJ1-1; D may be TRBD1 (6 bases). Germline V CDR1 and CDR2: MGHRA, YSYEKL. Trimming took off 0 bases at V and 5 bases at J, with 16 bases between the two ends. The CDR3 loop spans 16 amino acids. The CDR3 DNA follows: TGCGCCAGCAGCCAAGATCGCAGGGGCTTGGCGACTGAAGCTTTCTTT. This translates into CASSQDRRGLATEAFF.

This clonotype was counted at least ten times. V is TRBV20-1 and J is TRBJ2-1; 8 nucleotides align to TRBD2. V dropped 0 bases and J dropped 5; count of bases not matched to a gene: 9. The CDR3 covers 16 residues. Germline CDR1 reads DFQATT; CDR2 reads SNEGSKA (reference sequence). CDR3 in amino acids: CSARDPGGGRDNEQFF. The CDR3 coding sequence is TGCAGTGCTAGAGATCCTGGCGGGGGGAGGGACAATGAGCAGTTCTTC.

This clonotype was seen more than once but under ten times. The CDR3 coding sequence is TGTGCCAGCAGCTTAGATCTAGGAGGGGCCTACGAGCAGTACTTC. As protein: CASSLDLGGAYEQYF. The V and J genes are TRBV11-2 and TRBJ2-7, with D perhaps TRBD2 (6 bases). The germline V gene encodes CDR1 SGHAT and CDR2 FQNNGV. This CDR3 comprises 15 residues. V shed 0 bases and J shed 2 bases, with 11 bases lying between them.

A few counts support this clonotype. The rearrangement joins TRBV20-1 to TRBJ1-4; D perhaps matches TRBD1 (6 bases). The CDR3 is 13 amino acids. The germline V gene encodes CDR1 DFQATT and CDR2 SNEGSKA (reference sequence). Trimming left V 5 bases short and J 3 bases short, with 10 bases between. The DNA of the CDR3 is TGCAGTGCTGGGAGGACAGCTAATGAAAAACTGTTTTTT. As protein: CSAGRTANEKLFF.

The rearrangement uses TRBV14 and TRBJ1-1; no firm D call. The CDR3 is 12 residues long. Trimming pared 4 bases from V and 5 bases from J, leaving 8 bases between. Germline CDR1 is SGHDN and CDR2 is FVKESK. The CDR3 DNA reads TGTGCCAGCAGCCCCGGGTGGACTGAAGCTTTCTTT. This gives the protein CASSPGWTEAFF.

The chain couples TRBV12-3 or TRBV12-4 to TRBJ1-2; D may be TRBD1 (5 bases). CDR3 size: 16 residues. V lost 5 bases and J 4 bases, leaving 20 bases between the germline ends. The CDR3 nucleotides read TGTGCCAGCAGTCAACGACAGCCTACCAAGGTCTATGGCTACACCTTC. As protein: CASSQRQPTKVYGYTF.

Here the CDR3 reads CASSLAGASRETQYF. The CDR3 bases are TGTGCCAGCAGCTTGGCAGGGGCAAGTAGAGAGACCCAGTACTTC. The chain employs TRBV5-4 and TRBJ2-5, with D perhaps TRBD1 (6 bases). Trimming shortened V by 0 bases and J by 4 bases, and 13 bases separated the two germline ends. CDR1 SGHNT and CDR2 YYREEE come from the germline V gene (reference sequence). This CDR3 contains 15 residues.

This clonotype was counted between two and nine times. CDR3 DNA: TGTGCCAGTAGTATCATCCGGCCGGATTCCACAGATACGCAGTATTTT. Protein sequence: CASSIIRPDSTDTQYF. The rearrangement uses TRBV19 and TRBJ2-3; D is ambiguous. CDR3 length: 16 amino acids. The germline CDR1 and CDR2 sequences are LNHDA and SQIVND (reference sequence). Trimming cost V 3 bases and J 2 bases, with 15 bases left between them.

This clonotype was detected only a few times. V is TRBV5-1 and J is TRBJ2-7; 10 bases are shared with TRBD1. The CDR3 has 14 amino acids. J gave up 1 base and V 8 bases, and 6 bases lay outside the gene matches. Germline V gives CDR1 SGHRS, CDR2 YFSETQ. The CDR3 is CASADRGGSYEQYF. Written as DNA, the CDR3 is TGCGCCAGTGCGGACAGGGGGGGTTCCTACGAGCAGTACTTC.

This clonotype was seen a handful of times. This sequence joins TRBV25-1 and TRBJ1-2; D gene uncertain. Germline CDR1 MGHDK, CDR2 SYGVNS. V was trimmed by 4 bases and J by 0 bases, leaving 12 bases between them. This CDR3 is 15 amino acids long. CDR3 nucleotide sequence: TGTGCCAGCAGTGCGGTGGACCGAGCTAACTATGGCTACACCTTC. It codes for CASSAVDRANYGYTF.

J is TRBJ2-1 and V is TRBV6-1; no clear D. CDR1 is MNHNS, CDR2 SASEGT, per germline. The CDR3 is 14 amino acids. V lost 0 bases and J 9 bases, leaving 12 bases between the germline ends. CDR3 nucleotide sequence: TGTGCCAGCAGTGAAGCCCGGCCGTGGGTTGAGCAGTTCTTC. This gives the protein CASSEARPWVEQFF.

DNA for the CDR3: TGTGCCATCAGTGAGTCAGGACAGGGGAACACTGAAGCTTTCTTT. Translating it yields CAISESGQGNTEAFF. The chain carries TRBV10-3 and TRBJ1-1; 8 nucleotides agree with TRBD1. Losses at the gene ends were 0 bases for V and 1 base for J; bases not matched to a gene: 1. The CDR3 runs to 15 residues. The V gene's germline CDR1 is ENHRY and CDR2 SYGVKD.

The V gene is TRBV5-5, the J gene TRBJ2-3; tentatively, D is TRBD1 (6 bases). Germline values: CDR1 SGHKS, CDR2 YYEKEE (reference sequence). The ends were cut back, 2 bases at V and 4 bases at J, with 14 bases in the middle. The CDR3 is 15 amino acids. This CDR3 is CASSLPQGRADTQYF. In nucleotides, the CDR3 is TGTGCCAGCAGCTTACCGCAGGGGAGAGCAGATACGCAGTATTTT.